These 14 T cell receptor beta chains share one sample of origin, sequenced in a study of blood T cells in healthy people across ages. A second about 7 to 11 cycle PCR used barcoded and J-beta primers. One entry per CDR3 protein results from TCRdb running MiXCR on the 5' RACE reads. The sample has some 780,000 distinct CDR3 sequences, more than 55% seen once. Source material: blood. These receptors originate from a man aged 40-55 years in good health.

In its sample, this clonotype was seen a few times. This chain links TRBV14 with TRBJ2-4; D is uncertain. The DNA matches TRBJ2-5 better at its end, which makes the J call doubtful. Looked up from germline, CDR1 is SGHDN and CDR2 is FVKESK. The CDR3 covers 15 residues. The CDR3 DNA reads TGTGCCAGCAGCCAAGGTCAAGGGTATGGGGAGACCCAGTACTTC. It yields the protein CASSQGQGYGETQYF.

The V call is TRBV14, the J call TRBJ2-5; D tentatively fits TRBD1 or TRBD2 (6 bases each). This CDR3 has 14 amino acids. V was clipped by 2 bases and J by 11 bases, with 18 bases between them. Germline lookup yields CDR1 SGHDN and CDR2 FVKESK. The DNA of the CDR3 is TGTGCCAGCAGCCAAAGAGGGGGGCGGTATGAGCAGTACTTC. Translated, it gives CASSQRGGRYEQYF. The variable domain in full, with the rest retrieved from reference TRBV14 and TRBJ2-5, is EAGVTQFPSHSVIEKGQTVTLRCDPISGHDNLYWYRRVMGKEIKFLLHFVKESKQDESGMPNNRFLAERTGGTYSTLKVQPAELEDSGVYFCASSQRGGRYEQYFGPGTRLLVL.

V usage is TRBV20-1 and J usage is TRBJ2-1, with D possibly TRBD1 on 6 matching bases. The CDR3 runs to 15 residues. CDR1 DFQATT and CDR2 SNEGSKA come from the germline V gene (reference sequence). V shed 1 base and J shed 7 bases, with 17 bases lying between them. CDR3 coding DNA: TGCAGTGCTAGAGCACAGGGTGCTCCTTTAAATGAGCAGTTCTTC. This gives the protein CSARAQGAPLNEQFF.

This sequence joins TRBV20-1 and TRBJ2-7, with 7 positions matching TRBD1. V shed 6 bases and J 3 bases; nucleotides not matched to a gene: 14. The CDR3 runs to 15 residues. The germline V gene has CDR1 DFQATT and CDR2 SNEGSKA (reference sequence). The CDR3 nucleotides read TGCAGTGCACACCCCAGGGGGACCCCCTTCTACGAGCAGTACTTC. As protein: CSAHPRGTPFYEQYF.

This chain joins TRBV4-1 and TRBJ2-5, with D perhaps matching TRBD2 (5 bases). From germline, CDR1 is MGHRA and CDR2 YSYEKL. The CDR3 covers 17 residues. The V gene lost 1 base and the J gene lost 2 bases, with 17 bases spanning the gap. The CDR3 loop is CASSQGTTGVIQETQYF. CDR3 coding DNA: TGCGCCAGCAGCCAAGGGACCACCGGGGTCATACAAGAGACCCAGTACTTC.

This clonotype has at least ten counts. The chain has TRBV4-2 and TRBJ2-5, with 9 bases identical to TRBD2. In germline, CDR1 is LGHNA, CDR2 YNFKEQ. V lost 0 bases to trimming and J lost 2 bases; unmatched junction nucleotides: 19. There are 21 residues in the CDR3. The CDR3 nucleotides read TGTGCCAGCAGCCAAGAATATGCGGCTAGCGGGGCCATACAATCTCAAGAGACCCAGTACTTC. This sequence encodes CASSQEYAASGAIQSQETQYF.

The chain has TRBV2 and TRBJ1-2, with TRBD1 as a possible D gene (5 bases). CDR3 length equals 14 residues. V lost 7 bases and J lost 1, with 13 bases in between. In germline, CDR1 is SNHLY, CDR2 FYNNEI. This CDR3 reads CASKSRDNNYGYTF. CDR3 nucleotides: TGTGCCAGCAAGTCCAGGGATAATAACTATGGCTACACCTTC.

V usage is TRBV7-9 and J usage is TRBJ2-6; 9 bases agree with TRBD1. Germline assignment: CDR1 SEHNR and CDR2 FQNEAQ (reference sequence). V shed 5 bases and J 4 bases; nucleotides not matched to a gene: 18. CDR3 length: 20 amino acids. This chain's CDR3 is CASSNPGQGPLESGANVLTF. Written as DNA, the CDR3 is TGTGCCAGCAGCAATCCGGGACAGGGCCCCCTTGAGTCCGGGGCCAACGTCCTGACTTTC.

This clonotype has more than one count but fewer than ten. The chain uses TRBV28 and TRBJ2-7; D is perhaps TRBD1 (6 bases). Near its end, the DNA agrees better with TRBJ2-4, so the J call may be wrong. The CDR3 sequence is 12 residues long. Germline CDR1 is MDHEN and CDR2 is SYDVKM. DNA for the CDR3: TGTGCCAGTCAACAGGGAAGGAACATTCAGTACTTC. Its protein product is CASQQGRNIQYF.

The V gene is TRBV5-1, the J gene TRBJ1-1; 8 bases align to TRBD1. V lost 2 bases and J lost 5; bases outside the gene matches: 5. The CDR3 runs 14 residues. CDR1 SGHRS and CDR2 YFSETQ come from the germline V gene. CDR3 DNA sequence: TGCGCCAGCAGCTTTACTAACAGGGGGACTGAAGCTTTCTTT. It is translated as CASSFTNRGTEAFF.

Only a few counts were recorded for this clonotype. The rearrangement uses TRBV20-1 and TRBJ2-3; TRBD1 or TRBD2 may be the D gene (5 bases each). Trimming left V 6 bases short and J 2 bases short, with 12 bases between. The CDR3 covers 13 residues. Germline V CDR1 and CDR2: DFQATT, SNEGSKA (reference sequence). The CDR3 nucleotides read TGCAGTGCCGGGGCGGGTTTCACAGATACGCAGTATTTT. Protein sequence: CSAGAGFTDTQYF.

Points on this clonotype: The junction does not match germline at one end; this may be a read error. The chain links TRBV18 to TRBJ2-5; D ambiguous. This CDR3 region has 11 residues. In germline, CDR1 is KGHSH, CDR2 LQKENI. CDR3 loop: CARSPGETQYF. The CDR3 DNA is TGTGCCCGCTCACCCGGTGAGACCCAGTACTTC.

The chain recombines TRBV7-9 with TRBJ2-6, with D unresolved. The CDR3 spans 15 residues. Germline lookup yields CDR1 SEHNR and CDR2 FQNEAQ (reference sequence). Trimming left V 4 bases short and J 1 base short, with 8 bases between. The DNA of the CDR3 is TGTGCCAGCAGCTCCTCGACATCTGGGGCCAACGTCCTGACTTTC. It specifies CASSSSTSGANVLTF.

This clonotype was found a few times. The chain uses TRBV27 and TRBJ2-7; D uncertain. V was clipped by 2 bases and J by 0 bases, with 14 bases between them. The CDR3 length is 16 residues. Germline assignment: CDR1 MNHEY and CDR2 SMNVEV (reference sequence). In DNA form, the CDR3 reads TGTGCCAGCAGTTTAAATCCGCGACATCACTCCTACGAGCAGTACTTC. As protein: CASSLNPRHHSYEQYF.